Below, one TCR beta chain is given with its context. The sample belongs to a study of blood T cell repertoires in COVID-19. Study overall: Collection of acute and convalescent COVID-19 samples took place in the United States, Italy and Spain.

Trimming took 4 bases from V and 2 from J, leaving 6 bases between them. CDR3 length: 13 amino acids. Germline loops: CDR1 WSHSY, CDR2 SAAADI. Original handling: Reference gene primer amplification yielded estimated nucleated cell counts. Some clones are missing from TCRdb's copy, which holds only in-frame ones; the method was immunoSEQ multiplex PCR. The V and J calls and clone size are taken from that table; D and trimming were inferred from the DNA. The sample carries some 290,000 clones, nearly 90% recorded once. This rearrangement joins TRBV10-2 to TRBJ1-5; D is undetermined. Input material: peripheral blood. This clonotype originated in a woman aged 25 to 39 with COVID-19, enrolled during active disease. CDR3 protein: CASSGGRNQPQHF. DNA for the CDR3: TGCGCCAGCAGTGGCGGGCGCAATCAGCCCCAGCATTTT.